This T cell receptor (beta chain) was captured in a study of OX40 agonist ivuxolimab in advanced cancers. Overall study context: Intravenous ivuxolimab at 0.01 to 10 mg/kg was given to patients every 2 weeks. From about 20 to 80 years was the age range, with a mean of roughly 59 years, and 70% to 85% were male.

Broader study findings: Among the nonresponders, some also had low normalized T-cell clonal expansion. Both CD4+ and CD8+ T cell populations in blood had undergone clonal expansion by week 6 at 0.1 to 3.0 mg/kg.

The V segment lost 9 bases and the J segment 6 bases; nucleotides outside the gene matches: 6. This CDR3 has 13 residues. The germline V gene encodes CDR1 SGHVS and CDR2 FQNEAQ. TCRdb's table, derived via immunoSEQ multiplex PCR, lists solely in-frame clones and lacks some. Of some 6,700 clones listed, 85% to 95% are singletons. Worth noting for this clone: Its antigen is undetermined.

The sequence derives from an adult with an advanced solid tumor such as melanoma, head and neck, liver or kidney cancer. V and J are TRBV7-8 and TRBJ2-2, with TRBD1 identical over 8 bases. This sample comprised CD4+ or CD8+ T cells sorted from blood, obtained in a trial of the OX40 agonist ivuxolimab. The CDR3 nucleotides are TGTGCCAGTAAACCAGGGGGCTCCGGGGAGCTGTTTTTT. Translated, it gives CASKPGGSGELFF.